This entry concerns a single T cell receptor (beta chain). Germline CDR1 SGHTA, CDR2 FQGTGA. The CDR3 runs to 13 residues. Trimming removed 2 bases at V and 5 bases at J, with 9 bases between. Patients all relapsed after autologous stem cell transplantation, and there was variation in brentuximab vedotin exposure. This sample was taken from a study of PD-1 blockade in classical Hodgkin lymphoma. This table comes from immunoSEQ multiplex PCR, and its TCRdb copy is limited to in-frame clones, with some not included. The sample includes roughly 20,000 clones, around 68% seen only once; the top ten take about a fifth.

This receptor was taken from a human donor with classical Hodgkin lymphoma. This material consisted of peripheral blood mononuclear cells (PBMCs), taken at baseline. The V and J genes are TRBV7-3 and TRBJ1-1, with D unresolved. Written as DNA, the CDR3 is TGTGCCAGCAGCTTAGACACCACAACTGAAGCTTTCTTT. It translates to CASSLDTTTEAFF.